The clone carrying this T cell receptor beta chain was detected a few times. Its matching antigen is unknown. The CDR3 spans 19 residues. The V gene lost 4 bases and the J gene lost 7 bases, with 26 bases spanning the gap. Germline CDR1 reads LNHDA; CDR2 reads SQIVND (reference sequence). The sample belongs to a study of T cell repertoires in cytomegalovirus infection. About the study: Epitope selection comprised recently identified HLA-C-restricted CMV epitopes and well-studied HLA-B-restricted CMV epitopes. Indicated by public TCR beta signatures were CMV infection and matching HLA type. Findings and limits, study-wide: CMV-specific HLA-C-restricted TCR beta clonotypes dominated the ex vivo response.

From the reads, TCRdb called clonotypes with MiXCR, one entry per CDR3 protein. Among about 770,000 distinct CDR3 sequences listed, about 29% were seen once. This sequence was found in a human donor in good health (CMV status not recorded). Some clones in this sample may be carry-over from other donors' samples. The V gene is TRBV19, the J gene TRBJ1-6, with D tentatively TRBD1 (6 bases). Sequenced here: cultured CD8+ T cells from PBMCs, sampled from culture after CMV antigen stimulation. DNA of the CDR3: TGTGCCAGTAGTAGGCGACAGGAGAGAACTTACCAAAAAAATTCACCCCTCCACTTT. Its protein is CASSRRQERTYQKNSPLHF.